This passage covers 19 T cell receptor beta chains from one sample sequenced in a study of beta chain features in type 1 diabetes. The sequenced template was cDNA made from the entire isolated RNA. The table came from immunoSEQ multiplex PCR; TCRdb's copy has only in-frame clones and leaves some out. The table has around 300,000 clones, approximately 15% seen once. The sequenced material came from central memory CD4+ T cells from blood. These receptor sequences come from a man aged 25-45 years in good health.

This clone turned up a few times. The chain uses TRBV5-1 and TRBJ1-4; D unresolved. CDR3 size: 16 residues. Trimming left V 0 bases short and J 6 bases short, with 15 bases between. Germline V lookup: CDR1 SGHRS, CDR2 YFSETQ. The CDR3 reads CASSLAIGESHEKLFF. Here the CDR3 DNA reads TGCGCCAGCAGCTTGGCCATCGGGGAGAGTCATGAAAAACTGTTTTTT. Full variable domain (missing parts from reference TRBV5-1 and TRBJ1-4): KAGVTQTPRYLIKTRGQQVTLSCSPISGHRSVSWYQQTPGQGLQFLFEYFSETQRNKGNFPGRFSGRQFSNSRSEMNVSTLELGDSALYLCASSLAIGESHEKLFFGSGTQLSVL.

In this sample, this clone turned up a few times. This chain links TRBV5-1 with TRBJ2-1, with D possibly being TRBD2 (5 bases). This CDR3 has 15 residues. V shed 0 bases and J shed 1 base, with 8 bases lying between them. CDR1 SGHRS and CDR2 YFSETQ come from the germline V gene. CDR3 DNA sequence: TGCGCCAGCAGCTTGGAGAGGGTTTCCTACAATGAGCAGTTCTTC. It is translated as CASSLERVSYNEQFF.

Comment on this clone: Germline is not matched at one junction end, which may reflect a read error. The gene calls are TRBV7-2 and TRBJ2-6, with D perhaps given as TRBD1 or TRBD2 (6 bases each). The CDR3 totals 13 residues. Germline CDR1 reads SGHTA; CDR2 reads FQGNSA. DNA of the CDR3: TGCGCCAGCAGCCAAGAAGGGGGGTCGTCCCTGACTTTC. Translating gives CASSQEGGSSLTF.

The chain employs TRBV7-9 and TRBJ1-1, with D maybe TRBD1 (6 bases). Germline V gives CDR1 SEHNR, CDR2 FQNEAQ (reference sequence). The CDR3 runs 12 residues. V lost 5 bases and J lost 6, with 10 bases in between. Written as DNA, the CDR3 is TGTGCCAGCAGCCAAACAGGGCCTGAAGCTTTCTTT. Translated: CASSQTGPEAFF.

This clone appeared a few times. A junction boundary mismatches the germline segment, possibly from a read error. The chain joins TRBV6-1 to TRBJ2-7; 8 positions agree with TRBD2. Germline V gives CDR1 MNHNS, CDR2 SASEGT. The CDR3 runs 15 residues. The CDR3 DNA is TGTGCCATCAGTGAGTCGGGAGGGACCTCCTACGAGCAGTACTTC. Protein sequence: CAISESGGTSYEQYF.

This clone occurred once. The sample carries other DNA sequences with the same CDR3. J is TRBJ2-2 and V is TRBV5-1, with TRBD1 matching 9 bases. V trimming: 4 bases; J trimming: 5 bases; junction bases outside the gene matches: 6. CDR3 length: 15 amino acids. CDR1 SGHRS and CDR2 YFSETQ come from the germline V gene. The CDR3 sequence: CASSGGQGPTGELFF. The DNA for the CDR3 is TGCGCCAGCAGCGGGGGACAGGGCCCAACCGGGGAGCTGTTTTTT.

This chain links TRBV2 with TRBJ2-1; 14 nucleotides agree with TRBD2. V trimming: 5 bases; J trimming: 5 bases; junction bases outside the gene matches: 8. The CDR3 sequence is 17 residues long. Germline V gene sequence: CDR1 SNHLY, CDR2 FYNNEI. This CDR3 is CASSQGLAGGKNNEQFF. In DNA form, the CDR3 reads TGTGCCAGCAGTCAAGGACTAGCGGGAGGAAAAAACAATGAGCAGTTCTTC.

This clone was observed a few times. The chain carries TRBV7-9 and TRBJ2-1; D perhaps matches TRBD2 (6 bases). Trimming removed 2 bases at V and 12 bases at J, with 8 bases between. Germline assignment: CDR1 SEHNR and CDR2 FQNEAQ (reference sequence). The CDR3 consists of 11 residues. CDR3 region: CASSLMGGQFF. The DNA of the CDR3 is TGTGCCAGCAGCTTAATGGGGGGGCAGTTCTTC.

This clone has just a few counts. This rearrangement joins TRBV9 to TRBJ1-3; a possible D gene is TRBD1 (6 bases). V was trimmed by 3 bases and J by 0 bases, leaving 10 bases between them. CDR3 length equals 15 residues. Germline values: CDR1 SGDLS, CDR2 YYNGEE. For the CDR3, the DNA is TGTGCCAGCAGCGGCGGAGGGGGCTCTGGAAACACCATATATTTT. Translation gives CASSGGGGSGNTIYF. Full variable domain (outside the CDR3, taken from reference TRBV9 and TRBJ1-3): DSGVTQTPKHLITATGQRVTLRCSPRSGDLSVYWYQQSLDQGLQFLIQYYNGEERAKGNILERFSAQQFPDLHSELNLSSLELGDSALYFCASSGGGGSGNTIYFGEGSWLTVV.

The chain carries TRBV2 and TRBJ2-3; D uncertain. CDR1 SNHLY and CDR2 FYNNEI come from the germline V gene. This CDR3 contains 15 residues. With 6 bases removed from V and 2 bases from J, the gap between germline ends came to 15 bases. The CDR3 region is CASSADQINTDTQYF. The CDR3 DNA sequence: TGTGCCAGCAGCGCGGACCAAATTAACACAGATACGCAGTATTTT.

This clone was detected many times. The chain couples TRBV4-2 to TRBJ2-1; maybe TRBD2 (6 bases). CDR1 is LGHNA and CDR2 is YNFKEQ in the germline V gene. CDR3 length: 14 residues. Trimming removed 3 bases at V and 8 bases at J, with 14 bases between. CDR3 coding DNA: TGTGCCAGCAGCCAGGAGACTAGTAGCGATGAGCAGTTCTTC. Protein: CASSQETSSDEQFF.

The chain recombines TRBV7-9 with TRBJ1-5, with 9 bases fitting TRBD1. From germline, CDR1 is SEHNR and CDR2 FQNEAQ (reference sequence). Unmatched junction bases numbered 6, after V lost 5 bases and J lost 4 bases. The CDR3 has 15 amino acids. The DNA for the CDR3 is TGTGCCAGCAGCGCCTCCGGGACAGGGAATCAGCCCCAGCATTTT. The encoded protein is CASSASGTGNQPQHF.

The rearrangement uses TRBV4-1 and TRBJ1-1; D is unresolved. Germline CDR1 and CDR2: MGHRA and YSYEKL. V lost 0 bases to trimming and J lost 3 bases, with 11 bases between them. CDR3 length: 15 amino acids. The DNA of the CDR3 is TGCGCCAGCAGCCAAGAAAACAGAGGAGACACTGAAGCTTTCTTT. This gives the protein CASSQENRGDTEAFF.

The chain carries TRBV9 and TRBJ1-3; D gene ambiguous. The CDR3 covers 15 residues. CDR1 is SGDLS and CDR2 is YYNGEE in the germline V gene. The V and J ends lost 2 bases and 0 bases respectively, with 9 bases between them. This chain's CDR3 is CASSVREDSGNTIYF. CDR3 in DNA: TGTGCCAGCAGCGTCCGGGAGGACTCTGGAAACACCATATATTTT.

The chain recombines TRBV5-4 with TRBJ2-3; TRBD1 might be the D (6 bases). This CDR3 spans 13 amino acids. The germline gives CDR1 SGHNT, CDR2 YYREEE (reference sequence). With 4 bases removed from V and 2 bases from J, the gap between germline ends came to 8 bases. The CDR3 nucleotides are TGTGCCAGCAGCACAGGGAACACAGATACGCAGTATTTT. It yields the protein CASSTGNTDTQYF. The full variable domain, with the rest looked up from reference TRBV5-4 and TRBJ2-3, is ETGVTQSPTHLIKTRGQQVTLRCSSQSGHNTVSWYQQALGQGPQFIFQYYREEENGRGNFPPRFSGLQFPNYSSELNVNALELDDSALYLCASSTGNTDTQYFGPGTRLTVL.

The CDR3 DNA reads as TGTGCCAGCAGTCCCGGGACAGGGGGAACCAATGAGCAGTTCTTC. Translation: CASSPGTGGTNEQFF. The genes are TRBV6-5 and TRBJ2-1, with 11 bases matching TRBD1. The germline V gene encodes CDR1 MNHEY and CDR2 SVGAGI. This CDR3 spans 15 amino acids. V shed 5 bases and J 6 bases; nucleotides not matched to a gene: 6.

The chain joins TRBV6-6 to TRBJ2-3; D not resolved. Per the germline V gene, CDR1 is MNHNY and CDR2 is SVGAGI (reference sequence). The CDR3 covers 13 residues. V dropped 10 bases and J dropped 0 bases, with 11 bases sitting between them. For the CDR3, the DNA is TGTGCCACCAGACCCCCTAGCACAGATACGCAGTATTTT. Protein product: CATRPPSTDTQYF.

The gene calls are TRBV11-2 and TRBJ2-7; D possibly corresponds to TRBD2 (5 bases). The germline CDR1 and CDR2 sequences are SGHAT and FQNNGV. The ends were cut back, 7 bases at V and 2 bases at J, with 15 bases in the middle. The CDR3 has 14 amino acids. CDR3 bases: TGTGCCAGCACCGATTATGGGGAGACCTACGAGCAGTACGTC. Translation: CASTDYGETYEQYV.

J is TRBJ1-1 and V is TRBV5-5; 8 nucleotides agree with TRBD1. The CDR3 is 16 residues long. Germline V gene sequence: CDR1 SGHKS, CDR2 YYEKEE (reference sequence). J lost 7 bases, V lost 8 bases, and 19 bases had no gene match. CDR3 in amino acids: CASSKNPGQAHFEAFF. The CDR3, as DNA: TGTGCCAGTTCGAAAAACCCGGGACAGGCCCACTTTGAAGCTTTCTTT.